This T cell receptor (beta chain) was documented in a study of T cells in women clearing cervical HPV infection. Study conclusions and caveats: Cases carried less TRBV6-7 than controls: approximately 0.1% versus 0.16%.

HPV was found by MY09/MY11 PCR and dot-blot genotyping. Only in-frame clones appear in the TCRdb table, and some are missing; sequencing was by immunoSEQ multiplex PCR. Seen in this sample are 30,000 to 45,000 clones; the ten most common clones hold 6.4%. With respect to this clone: What it recognizes is unknown. The read stops 3 residues short of the end of the CDR3; the missing end is completed from the germline J gene.

Unmatched junction bases numbered 10, after V lost 7 bases and J lost 0 bases. Per germline, CDR1 SNHLY and CDR2 FYNNEI. CDR3 size: 16 residues. The rearrangement uses TRBV2 and TRBJ1-2, with 8 bases matching TRBD1. The material sequenced was blood buffy coat. This TCR came from a woman aged 18 to 75 with a cervical HPV16 infection that either progressed to CIN3+ or cleared (not recorded which). The sequenced CDR3 bases are TGTGCCAGCACCCGCCGCCAGGGGGCTTCTAACTATGGC. Amino acid sequence: CASTRRQGASNYG. The whole CDR3 protein is CASTRRQGASNYGYTF.